This TCR beta chain originates from a study of cytotoxic CD8 clonotypes in ibrutinib-treated CLL. Sequencing was performed with immunoSEQ multiplex PCR; in TCRdb, only in-frame clones are kept and a portion is missing. Of almost 250,000 clones in the sample, roughly 70% were seen once. After removal of 9 bases from V and 7 bases from J, the junction contained 5 bases not matched to a gene. Germline V CDR1 and CDR2: LNHDA, SQIVND (reference sequence). The CDR3 has 13 amino acids. Sequenced material: PBMCs, taken after 24 months of ibrutinib treatment. This clonotype was sampled from a human donor with chronic lymphocytic leukemia. This chain links TRBV19 with TRBJ2-5; 13 positions match TRBD2. DNA for the CDR3: TGTGCCAGCGGACTAGCGGGAGAGGGGACCCAGTACTTC. This translates into CASGLAGEGTQYF.